This T cell receptor (beta chain) was recovered during a study of CD8 T cells in ankylosing spondylitis. Regarding the study as a whole: Significant enrichment of disease-linked clones was reported in matched ankylosing spondylitis synovial fluid. What appeared characteristic of ankylosing spondylitis blood was a TCR beta motif of under 10 highly homologous variants. Reports of some motif variants in reactive arthritis synovial fluid and blood predate this one.

5'-RACE, quantitative and with molecular barcodes, yielded the TCR beta libraries. TCRdb re-called the 5' RACE reads through MiXCR, storing one row per CDR3 protein. The sample yields over 200,000 distinct CDR3 sequences, approximately 20% seen once. Of note for this clonotype: The antigen is unknown.

This receptor was identified in a male donor with ankylosing spondylitis. Sequences were obtained from blood, either unsorted or a sorted T cell fraction (not recorded which).

CDR3 sequence reads: CASSGLAGASYEQYF. The CDR3 region has the DNA TGTGCCAGCAGTGGGTTAGCGGGGGCCTCCTACGAGCAGTACTTC. The chain carries TRBV2 and TRBJ2-7; 9 bases agree with TRBD2. Germline lookup yields CDR1 SNHLY and CDR2 FYNNEI. This CDR3 region has 15 residues. The V segment lost 4 bases and the J segment 0 bases; nucleotides outside the gene matches: 4.